This T cell receptor beta chain was identified in a study of blood T cell repertoires in COVID-19. Cohort 3 donors counted as recovered after two negative PCRs, clearance, or resolved symptoms. Measured with immunoSEQ multiplex PCR; TCRdb has only the in-frame clones, and not every one. The data show a few hundred thousand clones, over 75% seen once. Per germline, CDR1 SEHNR and CDR2 FQNEAQ (reference sequence). Trimming pared 4 bases from V and 11 bases from J, leaving 20 bases between. This CDR3 contains 14 residues. V is TRBV7-9 and J is TRBJ1-2; D might be TRBD1 (5 bases). This TCR was sampled from a woman younger than 35 who had recovered from COVID-19. Sequences were obtained from PBMCs or T cells enriched from blood (not recorded which). As DNA, the CDR3 is TGTGCCAGCAGCTCCCCCACGGGGGGGTTAGGTTACACCTTC. Protein: CASSSPTGGLGYTF.